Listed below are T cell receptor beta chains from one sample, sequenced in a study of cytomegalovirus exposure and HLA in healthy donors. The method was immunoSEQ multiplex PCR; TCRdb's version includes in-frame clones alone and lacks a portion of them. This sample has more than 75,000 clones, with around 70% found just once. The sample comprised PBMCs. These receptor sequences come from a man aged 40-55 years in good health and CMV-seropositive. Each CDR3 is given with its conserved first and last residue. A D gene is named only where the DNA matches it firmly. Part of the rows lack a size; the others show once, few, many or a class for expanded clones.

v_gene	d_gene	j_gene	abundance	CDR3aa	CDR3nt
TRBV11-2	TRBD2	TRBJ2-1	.	CASSPPTSVLDEQFF	TGTGCCAGCAGCCCTCCCACTAGCGTGCTGGATGAGCAGTTCTTC
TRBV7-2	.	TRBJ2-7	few	CASSPWGLVAYEQYF	TGTGCCAGCAGCCCCTGGGGACTCGTTGCCTACGAGCAGTACTTC
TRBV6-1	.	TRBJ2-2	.	CASSGSYGTSNTGELFF	TGTGCCAGCAGTGGCTCCTACGGGACATCTAACACCGGGGAGCTGTTTTTT
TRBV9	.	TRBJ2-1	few	CASSVVATPLNEQFF	TGTGCCAGCAGCGTAGTAGCGACTCCCCTCAATGAGCAGTTCTTC
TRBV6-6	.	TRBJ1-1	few	CASSSGFTEAFF	TGTGCCAGCAGTTCAGGTTTTACTGAAGCTTTCTTT
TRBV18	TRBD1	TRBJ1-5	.	CASSPSPPGQGGQPQHF	TGTGCCAGCTCCCCATCTCCTCCGGGACAGGGAGGTCAGCCCCAGCATTTT
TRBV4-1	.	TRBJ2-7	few	CASSQRVGGIYEQYF	TGCGCCAGCAGCCAACGAGTAGGCGGGATCTACGAGCAGTACTTC
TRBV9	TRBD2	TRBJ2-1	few	CASSPSGGADYNEQFF	TGTGCCAGCAGCCCTAGCGGGGGGGCCGACTACAATGAGCAGTTCTTC
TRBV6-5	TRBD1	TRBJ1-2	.	CASWTGGGFGYGYTF	TGTGCCTCTTGGACAGGGGGCGGGTTTGGGTATGGCTACACCTTC
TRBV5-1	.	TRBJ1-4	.	CASSPGVQGRNEKLFF	TGCGCCAGCAGCCCAGGGGTGCAGGGCCGGAATGAAAAACTGTTTTTT
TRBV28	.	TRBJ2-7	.	CACQGYEQYF	TGTGCCTGTCAGGGGTACGAGCAGTACTTC
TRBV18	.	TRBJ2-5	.	CASSPGTPETQYF	TGTGCCAGCTCACCCGGGACTCCAGAGACCCAGTACTTC
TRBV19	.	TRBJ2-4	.	CASTQTGSGKNIQYF	TGTGCCAGTACCCAGACGGGGTCCGGCAAAAACATTCAGTACTTC
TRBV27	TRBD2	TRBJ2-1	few	CASSLLGTSGYNEQFF	TGTGCCAGCAGTCTACTTGGGACTAGCGGATACAATGAGCAGTTCTTC
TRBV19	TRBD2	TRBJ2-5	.	CASANGGREGTQYF	TGTGCCAGTGCCAACGGGGGGAGGGAGGGGACCCAGTACTTC
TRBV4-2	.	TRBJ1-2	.	CASSLGVGAGGYTF	TGTGCCAGCAGCTTGGGAGTGGGCGCGGGGGGCTACACCTTC
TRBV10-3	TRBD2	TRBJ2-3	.	CATLAGSTDTQYF	TGTGCCACCCTAGCGGGGAGCACAGATACGCAGTATTTT
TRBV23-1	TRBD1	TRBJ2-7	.	CAVLGQEPYEQYF	TGCGCCGTCCTTGGACAGGAGCCCTACGAGCAGTACTTC
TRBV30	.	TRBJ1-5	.	CAWRGSPGGPQHF	TGTGCCTGGAGAGGCAGCCCCGGGGGGCCCCAGCATTTT
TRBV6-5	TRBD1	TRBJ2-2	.	CASNRDRGDTGELFF	TGTGCCAGCAACAGGGACAGGGGGGACACCGGGGAGCTGTTTTTT
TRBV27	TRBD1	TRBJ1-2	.	CASTPRTGYGYTF	TGTGCCAGCACCCCAAGGACAGGCTATGGCTACACCTTC
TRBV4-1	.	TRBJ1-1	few	CASSRPGPGDTEAFF	TGCGCCAGCAGCCGCCCAGGGCCAGGGGACACTGAAGCTTTCTTT
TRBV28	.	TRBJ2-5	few	CASSLSSTEGTQYF	TGTGCCAGCAGTTTAAGCAGTACCGAGGGGACCCAGTACTTC
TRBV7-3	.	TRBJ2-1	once	CASSLSFGSNEQFF	TGTGCCAGCAGCTTATCATTCGGGAGCAATGAGCAGTTCTTC
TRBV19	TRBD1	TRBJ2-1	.	CASSISGTGVYNEQFF	TGTGCCAGTAGTATATCTGGGACAGGGGTTTACAATGAGCAGTTCTTC
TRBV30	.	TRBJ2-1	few	CAWSVRGTWGEQFF	TGTGCCTGGAGTGTACGGGGAACCTGGGGAGAGCAGTTCTTC
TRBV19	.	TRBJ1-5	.	CASSSAGGVNQPQHF	TGTGCCAGTAGTTCCGCCGGGGGTGTAAATCAGCCCCAGCATTTT
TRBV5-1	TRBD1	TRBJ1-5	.	CASSSTGGNQPQHF	TGCGCCAGCAGCTCCACAGGGGGGAATCAGCCCCAGCATTTT
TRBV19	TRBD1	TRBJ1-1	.	CASTVTGDTEAFF	TGTGCCAGTACAGTTACAGGGGACACTGAAGCTTTCTTT
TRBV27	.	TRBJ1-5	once	CASSLQGGKPQHF	TGTGCCAGCAGTTTACAGGGAGGAAAGCCCCAGCATTTT
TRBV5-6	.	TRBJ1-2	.	CASSPSGEDYGYTF	TGTGCCAGCAGCCCGAGTGGGGAGGACTATGGCTACACCTTC
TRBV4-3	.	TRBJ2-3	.	CASSQVLRGGVDTQYF	TGCGCCAGCAGCCAAGTGCTGAGGGGGGGGGTTGATACGCAGTATTTT
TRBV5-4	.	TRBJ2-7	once	CASSLAGTRYEQYF	TGTGCCAGCAGCTTGGCCGGGACACGCTACGAGCAGTACTTC
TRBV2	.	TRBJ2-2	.	CASSASRRGGPGELFF	TGTGCCAGCAGCGCTTCCAGAAGGGGGGGCCCCGGGGAGCTGTTTTTT
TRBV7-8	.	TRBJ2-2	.	CASSGSSDNTGELFF	TGTGCCAGCAGCGGTAGCTCAGACAACACCGGGGAGCTGTTTTTT
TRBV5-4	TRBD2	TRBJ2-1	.	CASSLGGGRGNEQFF	TGTGCCAGCAGCTTGGGCGGGGGACGGGGGAATGAGCAGTTCTTC
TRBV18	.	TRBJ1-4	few	CASSPTQVEKLFF	TGTGCCAGCTCACCAACGCAGGTTGAAAAACTGTTTTTT
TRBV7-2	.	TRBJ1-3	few	CASSLGASSSGNTIYF	TGTGCCAGCAGCTTAGGGGCGTCGAGCTCTGGAAACACCATATATTTT
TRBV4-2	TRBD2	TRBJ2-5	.	CASSQDYRGGMETQYF	TGTGCCAGCAGCCAAGATTATCGGGGGGGGATGGAGACCCAGTACTTC
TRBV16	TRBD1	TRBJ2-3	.	CASSQSIFGTEETDTQYF	TGTGCCAGCAGCCAATCGATTTTTGGGACAGAGGAGACAGATACGCAGTATTTT
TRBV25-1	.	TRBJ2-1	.	CASRPARGNNEQFF	TGTGCCAGCAGACCGGCAAGGGGTAACAATGAGCAGTTCTTC
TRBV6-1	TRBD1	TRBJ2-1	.	CASITGTGSDEQFF	TGTGCCAGCATTACGGGGACAGGATCGGATGAGCAGTTCTTC
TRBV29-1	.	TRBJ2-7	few	CSVETGAAYEQYF	TGCAGCGTTGAAACTGGGGCCGCCTACGAGCAGTACTTC
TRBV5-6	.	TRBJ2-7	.	CASSQGTTEQYF	TGTGCCAGCAGCCAAGGGACAACCGAGCAGTACTTC
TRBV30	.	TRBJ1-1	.	CAWSRQENTEAFF	TGTGCCTGGAGTCGGCAGGAGAACACTGAAGCTTTCTTT
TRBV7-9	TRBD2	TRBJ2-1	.	CSSSLWGTSGYNEQFF	TGTTCCAGCAGCCTCTGGGGGACTAGCGGTTACAATGAGCAGTTCTTC
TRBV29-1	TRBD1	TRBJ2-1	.	CSVPRTGAYNEQFF	TGCAGCGTTCCACGAACAGGGGCCTACAATGAGCAGTTCTTC
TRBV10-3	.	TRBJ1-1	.	CAIGRGAEAFF	TGTGCCATCGGCAGGGGTGCTGAAGCTTTCTTT
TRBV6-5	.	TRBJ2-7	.	CASSSLGQPRAYEQYF	TGTGCCAGCAGTTCCCTCGGACAACCCAGAGCGTACGAGCAGTACTTC
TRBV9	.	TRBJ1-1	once	CASSVDRNTEAFF	TGTGCCAGCAGCGTAGACAGAAACACTGAAGCTTTCTTT
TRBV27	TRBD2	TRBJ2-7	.	CASAPASRGRSNEQYF	TGTGCCAGCGCCCCAGCGTCCCGCGGGAGAAGTAACGAGCAGTACTTC
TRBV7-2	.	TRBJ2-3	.	CASRVLTDTQYF	TGTGCCAGCAGGGTACTTACAGATACGCAGTATTTT
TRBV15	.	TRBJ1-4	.	CATSRDGVGRGNEKLFF	TGTGCCACCAGCAGAGATGGGGTCGGACGGGGTAATGAAAAACTGTTTTTT